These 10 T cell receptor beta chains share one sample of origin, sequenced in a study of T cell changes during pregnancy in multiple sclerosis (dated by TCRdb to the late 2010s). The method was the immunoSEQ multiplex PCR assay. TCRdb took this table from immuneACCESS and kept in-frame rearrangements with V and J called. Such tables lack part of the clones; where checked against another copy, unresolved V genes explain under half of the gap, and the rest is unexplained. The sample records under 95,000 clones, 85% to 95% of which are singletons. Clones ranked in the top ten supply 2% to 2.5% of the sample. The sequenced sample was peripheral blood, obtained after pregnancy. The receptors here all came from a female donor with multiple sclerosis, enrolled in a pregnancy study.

The CDR3 DNA reads as TGTGCCAGCAGTCCCCGTTTTTACACCGGGGAGCTGTTTTTT. Its protein product is CASSPRFYTGELFF. This chain uses TRBV6-5 with TRBJ2-2; D unresolved. The CDR3 is made up of 14 amino acids. The V gene lost 5 bases and the J gene lost 3 bases, with 10 bases spanning the gap. CDR1 and CDR2 from the germline V gene are MNHEY and SVGAGI.

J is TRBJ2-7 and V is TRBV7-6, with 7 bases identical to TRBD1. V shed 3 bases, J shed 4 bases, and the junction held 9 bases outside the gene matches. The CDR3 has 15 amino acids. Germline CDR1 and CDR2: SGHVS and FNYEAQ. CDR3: CASSFGIGGGYEQYF. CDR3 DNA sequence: TGTGCCAGCAGCTTCGGTATAGGGGGCGGGTACGAGCAGTACTTC.

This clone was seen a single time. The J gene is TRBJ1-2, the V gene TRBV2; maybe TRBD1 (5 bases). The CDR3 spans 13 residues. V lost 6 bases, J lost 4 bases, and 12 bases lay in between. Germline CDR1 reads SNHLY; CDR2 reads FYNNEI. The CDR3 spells CASRGGTGYGYTF. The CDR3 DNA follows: TGTGCCAGCAGAGGCGGGACCGGCTATGGCTACACCTTC.

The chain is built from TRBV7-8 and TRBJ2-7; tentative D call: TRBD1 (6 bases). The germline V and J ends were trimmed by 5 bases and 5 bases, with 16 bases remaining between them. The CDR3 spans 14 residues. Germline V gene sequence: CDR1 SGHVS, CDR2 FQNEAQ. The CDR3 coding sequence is TGTGCCAGCAGCCTAGGACAGACAAGCGACGAGCAGTACTTC. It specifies CASSLGQTSDEQYF.

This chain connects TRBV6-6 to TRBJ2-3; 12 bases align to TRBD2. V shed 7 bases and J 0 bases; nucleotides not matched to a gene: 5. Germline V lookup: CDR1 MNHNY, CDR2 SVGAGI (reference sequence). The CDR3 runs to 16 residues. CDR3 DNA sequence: TGTGCCAGCACAAGACTAGCGGGGGATAGCACAGATACGCAGTATTTT. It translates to CASTRLAGDSTDTQYF.

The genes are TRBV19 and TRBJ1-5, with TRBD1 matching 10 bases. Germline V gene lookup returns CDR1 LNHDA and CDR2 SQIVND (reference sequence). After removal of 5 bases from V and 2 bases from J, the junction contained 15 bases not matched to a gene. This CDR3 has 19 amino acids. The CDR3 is CASSGPGTGAYVGNQPQHF. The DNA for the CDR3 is TGTGCCAGTAGTGGCCCCGGGACAGGGGCATATGTGGGCAATCAGCCCCAGCATTTT.

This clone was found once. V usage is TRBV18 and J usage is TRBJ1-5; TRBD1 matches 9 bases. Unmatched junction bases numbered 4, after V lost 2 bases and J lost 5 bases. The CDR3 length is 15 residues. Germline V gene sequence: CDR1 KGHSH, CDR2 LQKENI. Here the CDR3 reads CASSPSGDRDQPQHF. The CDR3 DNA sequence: TGTGCCAGCTCACCAAGTGGGGACAGGGATCAGCCCCAGCATTTT.

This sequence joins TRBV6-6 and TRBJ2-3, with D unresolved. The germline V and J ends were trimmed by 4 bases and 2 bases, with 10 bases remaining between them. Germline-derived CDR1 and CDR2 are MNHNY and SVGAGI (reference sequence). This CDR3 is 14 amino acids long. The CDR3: CASSSVPNTDTQYF. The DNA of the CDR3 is TGTGCCAGCAGTTCGGTCCCAAACACAGATACGCAGTATTTT.

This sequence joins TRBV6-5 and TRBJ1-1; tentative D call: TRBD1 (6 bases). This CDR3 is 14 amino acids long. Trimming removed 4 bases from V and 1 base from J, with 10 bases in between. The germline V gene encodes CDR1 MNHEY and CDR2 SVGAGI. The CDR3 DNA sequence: TGTGCCAGCAGTTGGGGGGGCTGGAACACTGAAGCTTTCTTT. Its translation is CASSWGGWNTEAFF.

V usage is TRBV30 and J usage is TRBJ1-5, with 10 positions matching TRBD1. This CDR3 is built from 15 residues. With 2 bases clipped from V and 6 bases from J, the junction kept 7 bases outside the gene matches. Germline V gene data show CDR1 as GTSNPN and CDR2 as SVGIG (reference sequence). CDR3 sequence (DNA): TGTGCCTGGAGTCCGGGACAGGGGATGGGTCAGCCCCAGCATTTT. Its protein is CAWSPGQGMGQPQHF.